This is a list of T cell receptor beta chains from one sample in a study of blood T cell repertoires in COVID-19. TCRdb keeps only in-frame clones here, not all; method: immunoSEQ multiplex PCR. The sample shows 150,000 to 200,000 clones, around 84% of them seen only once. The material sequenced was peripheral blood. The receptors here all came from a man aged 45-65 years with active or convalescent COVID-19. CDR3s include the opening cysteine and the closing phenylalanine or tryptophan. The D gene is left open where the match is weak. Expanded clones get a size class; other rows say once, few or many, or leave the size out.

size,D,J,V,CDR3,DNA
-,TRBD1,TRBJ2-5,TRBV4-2,CASSQAFGTESEETQYF,TGTGCCAGCAGCCAAGCCTTCGGGACAGAAAGTGAAGAGACCCAGTACTTC
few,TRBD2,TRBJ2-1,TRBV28,CASITPGLAGHNEQFF,TGTGCCAGCATTACCCCGGGACTAGCGGGCCACAATGAGCAGTTCTTC
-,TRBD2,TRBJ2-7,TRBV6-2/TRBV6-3,CASSYTPTSGGANQYF,TGTGCCAGCAGTTATACTCCGACTAGCGGGGGGGCCAATCAGTACTTC
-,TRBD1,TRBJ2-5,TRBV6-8,CASSCWTGGRADQETQYF,TGTGCCAGCAGTTGCTGGACAGGGGGCCGAGCGGACCAAGAGACCCAGTACTTC
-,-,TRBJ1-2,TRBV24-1,CATSDPTPNGVSGYTF,TGTGCCACCAGTGACCCAACCCCCAACGGAGTGAGCGGCTACACCTTC
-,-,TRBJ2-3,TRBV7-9,CASSETIASTDTQYF,TGTGCCAGCAGCGAGACTATCGCTAGCACAGATACGCAGTATTTT
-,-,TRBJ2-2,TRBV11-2,CASRVFLATLNPGGELFF,TGTGCCAGCAGGGTTTTCCTAGCGACTCTTAACCCGGGCGGGGAGCTGTTTTTT
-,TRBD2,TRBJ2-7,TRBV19,CASSRGLAYEQYF,TGTGCCAGTAGTAGAGGACTAGCCTACGAGCAGTACTTC
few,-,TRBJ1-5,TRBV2,CACCEVGGGSFQPQHF,TGTGCCTGCTGTGAAGTAGGGGGGGGGTCATTTCAGCCCCAGCATTTT
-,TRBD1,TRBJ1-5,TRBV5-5,CASSSGQKYQPQHF,TGTGCCAGCAGCTCGGGACAGAAGTATCAGCCCCAGCATTTT
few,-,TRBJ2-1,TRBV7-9,CASSRTKNEQFF,TGTGCCAGCAGCCGGACTAAAAATGAGCAGTTCTTC
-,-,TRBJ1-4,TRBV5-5,CASSWTVLQSNEKLFF,TGTGCCAGCAGCTGGACAGTACTTCAATCTAATGAAAAACTGTTTTTT
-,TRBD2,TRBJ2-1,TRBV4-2,CASSQVGAGDSNNEQFF,TGTGCCAGCAGCCAAGTTGGAGCGGGAGACTCTAACAATGAGCAGTTCTTC
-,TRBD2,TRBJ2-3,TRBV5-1,CASSLAGGGDTQYF,TGCGCCAGCAGCTTAGCGGGAGGGGGTGATACGCAGTATTTT
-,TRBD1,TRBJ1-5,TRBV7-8,CASSPGGWVEDNQPQHF,TGTGCCAGCAGCCCAGGGGGGTGGGTGGAGGACAATCAGCCCCAGCATTTT
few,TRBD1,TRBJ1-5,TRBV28,CASSPTGQGNQPQHF,TGTGCCAGCAGCCCAACGGGACAGGGAAATCAGCCCCAGCATTTT
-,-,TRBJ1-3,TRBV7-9,CASSLMAGAAGNTIYF,TGTGCCAGCAGCTTGATGGCAGGGGCGGCAGGAAACACCATATATTTT
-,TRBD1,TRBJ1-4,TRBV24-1,CATPTGQGNEKLFF,TGTGCCACCCCTACGGGACAGGGAAATGAAAAACTGTTTTTT
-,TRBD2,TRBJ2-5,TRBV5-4,CASSTASGGTMAQYF,TGTGCCAGCAGCACGGCTAGCGGGGGAACAATGGCCCAGTACTTC
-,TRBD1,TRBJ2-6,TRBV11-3,CASSLWTGQFAGANVLTF,TGTGCCAGCAGCTTATGGACGGGACAGTTTGCTGGGGCCAACGTCCTGACTTTC
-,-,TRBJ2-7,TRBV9,CASSPTPGTSYEQYF,TGTGCCAGCAGCCCGACTCCCGGGACATCCTACGAGCAGTACTTC
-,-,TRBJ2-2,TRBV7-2,CASSFSVGANTGELFF,TGTGCCAGCAGCTTCTCAGTTGGGGCCAACACCGGGGAGCTGTTTTTT
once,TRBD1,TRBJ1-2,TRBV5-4,CASSLERGQAGYTF,TGTGCCAGCAGCTTGGAGAGGGGGCAGGCTGGCTACACCTTC
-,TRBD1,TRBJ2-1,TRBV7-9,CASSSKSRQGPKQFF,TGTGCCAGCAGCTCGAAAAGTCGACAGGGGCCCAAGCAGTTCTTC
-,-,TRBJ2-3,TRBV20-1,CSASDTATDTQYF,TGCAGTGCTAGTGACACAGCCACAGATACGCAGTATTTT
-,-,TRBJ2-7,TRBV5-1,CASSFIDSAYEQYF,TGCGCCAGCAGCTTTATCGACAGTGCCTACGAGCAGTACTTC
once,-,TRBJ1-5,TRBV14,CASSQDHNQPQHF,TGTGCCAGCAGCCAAGACCATAATCAGCCCCAGCATTTT
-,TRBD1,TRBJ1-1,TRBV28,CASSPGTGGAVLTEAFF,TGTGCCAGCAGTCCCGGGACAGGGGGCGCCGTATTGACTGAAGCTTTCTTT
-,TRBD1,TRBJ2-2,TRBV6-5,CASSRQGFAGELFF,TGTGCCAGCTCCCGACAGGGGTTTGCCGGGGAGCTGTTTTTT
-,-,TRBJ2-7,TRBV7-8,CASSLEARVHEQYF,TGTGCCAGCAGCTTAGAGGCCAGGGTGCACGAGCAGTACTTC
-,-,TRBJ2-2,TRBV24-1,CATGEYSTGELFF,TGTGCCACCGGGGAGTATAGCACCGGGGAGCTGTTTTTT
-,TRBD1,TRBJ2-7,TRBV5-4,CASSIVGTGINEQYF,TGTGCCAGCAGCATTGTTGGGACAGGGATTAACGAGCAGTACTTC
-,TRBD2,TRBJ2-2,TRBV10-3,CAISERTSGNTGELFF,TGTGCCATCAGTGAGAGAACTAGCGGAAACACCGGGGAGCTGTTTTTT
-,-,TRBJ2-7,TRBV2,CASSHAGDPHYEQYF,TGTGCCAGCAGTCACGCAGGGGACCCTCACTACGAGCAGTACTTC
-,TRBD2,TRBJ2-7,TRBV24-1,CATSDLRLAGGPSYEQYF,TGTGCCACCAGTGACCTGAGACTAGCGGGAGGCCCCTCCTACGAGCAGTACTTC
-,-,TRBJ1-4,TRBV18,CASSAGTYNEKLFF,TGTGCCAGCTCAGCCGGGACTTATAATGAAAAACTGTTTTTT
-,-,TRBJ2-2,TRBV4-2,CASSQDVAPGELFF,TGTGCCAGCAGCCAAGATGTAGCGCCCGGGGAGCTGTTTTTT
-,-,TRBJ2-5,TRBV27,CASSLYWGRGGETQYF,TGTGCCAGCAGTTTATATTGGGGCAGGGGTGGGGAGACCCAGTACTTC
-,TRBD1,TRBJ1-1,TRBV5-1,CASSTTGVEAFF,TGCGCCAGCAGCACTACAGGGGTGGAAGCTTTCTTT
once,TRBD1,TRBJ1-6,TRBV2,CASSPPQGENSPLHF,TGTGCCAGCTCCCCTCCCCAGGGGGAAAATTCACCCCTCCACTTT
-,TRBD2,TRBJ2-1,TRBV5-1,CASSPGLAGGPSAEQFF,TGCGCCAGCAGCCCCGGACTAGCGGGAGGGCCATCAGCTGAGCAGTTCTTC
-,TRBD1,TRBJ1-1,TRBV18,CASSPNGGTVNTEAFF,TGTGCCAGCTCGCCCAACGGCGGGACAGTGAACACTGAAGCTTTCTTT
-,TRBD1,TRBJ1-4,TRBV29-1,CSVHPGQGEEKLFF,TGCAGCGTTCATCCGGGACAGGGTGAAGAAAAACTGTTTTTT
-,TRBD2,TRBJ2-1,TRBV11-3,CASSLERGVAGRKFF,TGTGCCAGCAGCTTAGAACGGGGGGTAGCGGGAAGAAAGTTCTTC